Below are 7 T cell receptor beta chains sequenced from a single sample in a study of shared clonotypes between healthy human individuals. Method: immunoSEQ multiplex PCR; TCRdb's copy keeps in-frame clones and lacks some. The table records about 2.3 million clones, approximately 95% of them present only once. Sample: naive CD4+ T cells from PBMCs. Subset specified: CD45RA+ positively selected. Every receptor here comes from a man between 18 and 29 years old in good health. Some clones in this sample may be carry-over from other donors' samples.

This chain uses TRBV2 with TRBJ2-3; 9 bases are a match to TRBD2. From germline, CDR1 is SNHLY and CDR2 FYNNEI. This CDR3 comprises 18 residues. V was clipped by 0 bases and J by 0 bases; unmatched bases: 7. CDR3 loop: CASSEARTSVSSTDTQYF. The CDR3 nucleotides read TGTGCCAGCAGTGAAGCGCGGACTAGCGTATCTAGCACAGATACGCAGTATTTT.

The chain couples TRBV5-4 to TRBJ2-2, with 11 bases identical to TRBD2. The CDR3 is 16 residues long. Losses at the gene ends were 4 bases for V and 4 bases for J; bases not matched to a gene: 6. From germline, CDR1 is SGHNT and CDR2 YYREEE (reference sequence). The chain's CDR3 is CASSEPTSGGTGELFF. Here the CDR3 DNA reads TGTGCCAGCAGCGAACCCACTAGCGGGGGCACCGGGGAGCTGTTTTTT.

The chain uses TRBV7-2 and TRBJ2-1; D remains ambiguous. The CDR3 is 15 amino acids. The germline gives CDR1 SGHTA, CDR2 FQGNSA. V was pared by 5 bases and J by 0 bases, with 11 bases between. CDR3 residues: CASSPATSSYNEQFF. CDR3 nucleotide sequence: TGTGCCAGCAGCCCGGCTACCTCCTCCTACAATGAGCAGTTCTTC. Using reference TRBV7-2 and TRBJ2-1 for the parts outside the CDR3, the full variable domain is GAGVSQSPSNKVTEKGKDVELRCDPISGHTALYWYRQSLGQGLEFLIYFQGNSAPDKSGLPSDRFSAERTGGSVSTLTIQRTQQEDSAVYLCASSPATSSYNEQFFGPGTRLTVL.

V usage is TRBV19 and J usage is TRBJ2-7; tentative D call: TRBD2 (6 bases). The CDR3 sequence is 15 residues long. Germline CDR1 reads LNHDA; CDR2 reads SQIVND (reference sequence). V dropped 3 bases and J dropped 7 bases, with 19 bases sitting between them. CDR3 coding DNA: TGTGCCAGTAGTATTTCTGGGGGGACCCACGGTGAGCAGTACTTC. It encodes CASSISGGTHGEQYF.

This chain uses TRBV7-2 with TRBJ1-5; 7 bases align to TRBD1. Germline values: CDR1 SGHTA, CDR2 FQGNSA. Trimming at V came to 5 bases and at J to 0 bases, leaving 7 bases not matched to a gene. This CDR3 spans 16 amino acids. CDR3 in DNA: TGTGCCAGCAGCCCGGAGGGGGCCTATAGCAATCAGCCCCAGCATTTT. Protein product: CASSPEGAYSNQPQHF.

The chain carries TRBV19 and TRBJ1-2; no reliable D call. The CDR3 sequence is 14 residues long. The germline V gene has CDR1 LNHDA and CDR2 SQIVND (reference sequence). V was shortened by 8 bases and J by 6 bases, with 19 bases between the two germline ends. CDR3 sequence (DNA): TGTGCCAGTGGTCCGGCCAACAGATTAGATGGCTACACCTTC. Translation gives CASGPANRLDGYTF.

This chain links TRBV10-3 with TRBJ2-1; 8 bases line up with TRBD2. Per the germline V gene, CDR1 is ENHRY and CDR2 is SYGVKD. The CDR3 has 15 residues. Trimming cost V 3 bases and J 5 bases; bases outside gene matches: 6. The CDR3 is CAISDPILADNEQFF. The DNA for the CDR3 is TGTGCCATCAGTGACCCGATACTAGCGGACAATGAGCAGTTCTTC.